Sequencing of this TCR beta chain was carried out in a study of blood T cell repertoires in COVID-19. As for the study in general: From the United States, Italy and Spain came samples of acute and convalescent COVID-19. PBMCs, B-cell-depleted T cells, or T cells were the source of the cDNA or gDNA that made up the material.

Under the authors' procedure: Counts of nucleated cells, estimated from reference gene primer amplification, were obtained. The table came from immunoSEQ multiplex PCR; TCRdb's copy has only in-frame clones and leaves some out. That table gives V, J and clone size, and the DNA gave D and trimming. The table lists under 170,000 clones, roughly 80% of them singletons. This sequence was found in a man between 65 and 79 years old with acute or convalescent COVID-19. The sample was peripheral blood.

DNA of the CDR3: TGCGCCAGCAGGAGCTGGGGCTCAACTGGAAACACCATATATTTT. Its translation: CASRSWGSTGNTIYF. This chain links TRBV5-1 with TRBJ1-3; possible D gene TRBD1, 5 bases. The V and J ends lost 5 bases and 2 bases respectively, with 14 bases between them. CDR3 length: 15 amino acids. Looked up from germline, CDR1 is SGHRS and CDR2 is YFSETQ.